The 30 T cell receptor beta chains reported below all come from one sample, sequenced in a study of blood T cell repertoires in COVID-19 (dated by TCRdb to 2019 to 2021). The library was generated by the immunoSEQ multiplex PCR assay. The table comes from immuneACCESS by way of TCRdb, which keeps in-frame sequences with V and J called. Part of the clones is missing from these tables; in studies checked, under half for an unresolved V gene and the rest for unknown reasons. The sample data list 250,000 to 300,000 clones, and about 89% of these were observed just once. The ten largest clones add up to around 1.5% of the sample. Source material: peripheral blood. These TCRs come from a woman in her thirties or forties who had recovered from COVID-19.

CDR3 bases: TGTGCCAGCAGGACAGGGGGCGATCCCTACGAGCAGTACTTC. It translates to CASRTGGDPYEQYF. The genes are TRBV6-5 and TRBJ2-7; 10 nucleotides match TRBD1. Per germline, CDR1 MNHEY and CDR2 SVGAGI. V shed 6 bases, J shed 2 bases, and the junction held 4 bases outside the gene matches. The CDR3 is made up of 14 amino acids.

The chain uses TRBV27 and TRBJ1-2; weak D call: TRBD1 (5 bases). CDR1 and CDR2 (germline): MNHEY, SMNVEV (reference sequence). This CDR3 has 13 amino acids. Trimming pared 10 bases from V and 7 bases from J, leaving 19 bases between. The CDR3 DNA follows: TGTGCCACCATGTCCAGGGACTCTCGTGGCTACACCTTC. It yields the protein CATMSRDSRGYTF.

Notes on this clone: The same CDR3 can be traced to other DNA sequences in this sample. V is TRBV7-9 and J is TRBJ1-2; no definite D call. Germline V gene lookup returns CDR1 SEHNR and CDR2 FQNEAQ (reference sequence). This CDR3 contains 14 residues. V gave up 1 base and J gave up 2 bases, with 8 bases separating them. The CDR3 is CASSLGAGNYGYTF. For the CDR3, the DNA is TGTGCCAGCAGCTTAGGGGCAGGAAACTATGGCTACACCTTC.

This clone was observed a single time. The chain uses TRBV5-4 and TRBJ2-3; D possibly corresponds to TRBD2 (6 bases). With 2 bases removed from V and 1 base from J, the gap between germline ends came to 11 bases. Germline assignment: CDR1 SGHNT and CDR2 YYREEE (reference sequence). The CDR3 is made up of 15 amino acids. Here the CDR3 reads CASSLRGSGTDTQYF. The CDR3 coding sequence is TGTGCCAGCAGCTTACGGGGGAGCGGCACAGATACGCAGTATTTT.

This sequence joins TRBV24-1 and TRBJ2-1; 8 nucleotides agree with TRBD2. The germline CDR1 and CDR2 sequences are KGHDR and SFDVKD. V lost 2 bases, J lost 5 bases, and 7 bases stayed unmatched. The CDR3 extends over 16 amino acids. CDR3 residues: CATSDSGTRGDNEQFF. The CDR3 bases are TGTGCCACCAGTGATTCCGGGACTAGGGGTGACAATGAGCAGTTCTTC.

V and J are TRBV19 and TRBJ2-5, with D possibly matching TRBD2 (6 bases). Germline values: CDR1 LNHDA, CDR2 SQIVND (reference sequence). CDR3 length: 15 amino acids. V was pared by 5 bases and J by 1 base, with 14 bases between. CDR3 DNA sequence: TGTGCCAGTAGTTTCCGGAGGGGATCCCAAGAGACCCAGTACTTC. Its translation: CASSFRRGSQETQYF.

The chain links TRBV27 to TRBJ1-5; the match to TRBD1 covers 10 bases. The germline V gene encodes CDR1 MNHEY and CDR2 SMNVEV (reference sequence). This CDR3 is built from 19 residues. V was clipped by 4 bases and J by 1 base; unmatched bases: 13. The chain's CDR3 is CASSSLGDRGRSSNQPQHF. The CDR3 DNA follows: TGTGCCAGCAGTTCGTTGGGGGACAGGGGTAGGTCGAGCAATCAGCCCCAGCATTTT.

The rearrangement links TRBV6-2 or TRBV6-3 to TRBJ2-7, with 7 bases aligning to TRBD1. After removal of 5 bases from V and 5 bases from J, the junction contained 15 bases not matched to a gene. In germline, CDR1 is MNHEY, CDR2 SVGEGT. This CDR3 spans 16 amino acids. The CDR3 loop is CASSQHDRVGFHEQYF. CDR3 nucleotide sequence: TGTGCCAGCAGTCAACACGACAGGGTTGGGTTCCACGAGCAGTACTTC.

The rearrangement links TRBV5-8 to TRBJ1-6; D call uncertain. Germline V gene data show CDR1 as SGHTS and CDR2 as YDEGEE. V was clipped by 7 bases and J by 14 bases, with 10 bases between them. This CDR3 has 10 amino acids. The CDR3: CASGRTTLHF. In DNA, the CDR3 is TGTGCCAGCGGCAGAACGACCCTCCACTTT.

The V and J genes are TRBV5-1 and TRBJ1-2; 9 bases are shared with TRBD1. There are 16 residues in the CDR3. The V gene end was trimmed by 3 bases and the J gene end by 8 bases; junction bases not matched to a gene: 14. Germline CDR1 reads SGHRS; CDR2 reads YFSETQ. Here the CDR3 DNA reads TGCGCCAGCAGCTACAGCCCTCCGGGACAGGGTTACGGCTACACCTTC. Translation gives CASSYSPPGQGYGYTF. Full variable domain (remainder filled in from reference TRBV5-1 and TRBJ1-2): KAGVTQTPRYLIKTRGQQVTLSCSPISGHRSVSWYQQTPGQGLQFLFEYFSETQRNKGNFPGRFSGRQFSNSRSEMNVSTLELGDSALYLCASSYSPPGQGYGYTFGSGTRLTVV.

On this clone itself: It may be a read error: a sequence one base away is much more abundant. The sample has other DNA sequences that encode this CDR3 too. The V call is TRBV2, the J call TRBJ2-3, with a possible D match to TRBD1 (6 bases). This CDR3 has 17 residues. Per the germline V gene, CDR1 is SNHLY and CDR2 is FYNNEI. Here the CDR3 DNA reads TGTGCCCCGGGTAGAGCCCTCCGGGCAGGGGACACAGATACACAGTATTTT. This gives the protein CAPGRALRAGDTDTQYF. The full variable domain, its missing parts supplied by reference TRBV2 and TRBJ2-3, is EPEVTQTPSHQVTQMGQEVILRCVPISNHLYFYWYRQILGQKVEFLVSFYNNEISEKSEIFDDQFSVERPDGSNFTLKIRSTKLEDSAMYFCAPGRALRAGDTDTQYFGPGTRLTVL.

The chain has TRBV30 and TRBJ1-4; D is perhaps TRBD1 (6 bases). CDR3 length: 14 amino acids. The V gene's germline CDR1 is GTSNPN and CDR2 SVGIG (reference sequence). Between the trimmed V and J ends, which lost 5 bases and 4 bases, there was a span of 14 bases. DNA for the CDR3: TGTGCCTGGGGCGTTACAGGGAATAATGAAAAACTGTTTTTT. Protein: CAWGVTGNNEKLFF.

The chain combines TRBV5-1 with TRBJ2-5; possible D gene TRBD2, 5 bases. The germline V gene encodes CDR1 SGHRS and CDR2 YFSETQ. Trimming removed 2 bases at V and 5 bases at J, with 10 bases between. The CDR3 consists of 13 residues. The CDR3 nucleotides read TGCGCCAGCAGCTTTCGCAGGAGGGAGACCCAGTACTTC. Translation gives CASSFRRRETQYF.

The V and J genes are TRBV2 and TRBJ1-3; D is unclear. Germline CDR1 and CDR2: SNHLY and FYNNEI. Trimming removed 5 bases at V and 0 bases at J, with 5 bases between. This CDR3 has 13 amino acids. The CDR3 DNA reads as TGTGCCAGCAGTTTCAGCTCTGGAAACACCATATATTTT. Translation gives CASSFSSGNTIYF. The whole variable domain, remainder taken from reference TRBV2 and TRBJ1-3, is EPEVTQTPSHQVTQMGQEVILRCVPISNHLYFYWYRQILGQKVEFLVSFYNNEISEKSEIFDDQFSVERPDGSNFTLKIRSTKLEDSAMYFCASSFSSGNTIYFGEGSWLTVV.

The rearrangement links TRBV6-5 to TRBJ1-3; D is unresolved. Trimming cost V 2 bases and J 2 bases, with 10 bases left between them. Germline V gene lookup returns CDR1 MNHEY and CDR2 SVGAGI. This CDR3 is built from 15 residues. This CDR3 reads CASSYGQVAGNTIYF. The DNA of the CDR3 is TGTGCCAGCAGTTACGGGCAGGTTGCTGGAAACACCATATATTTT.

The chain couples TRBV5-6 to TRBJ2-1; weak D call: TRBD2 (6 bases). Germline assignment: CDR1 SGHDT and CDR2 YYEEEE. CDR3 length: 16 amino acids. V was clipped by 4 bases and J by 0 bases, with 14 bases between them. CDR3 sequence reads: CASSPDSGSSYNEQFF. The DNA of the CDR3 is TGTGCCAGCAGCCCCGATAGCGGCAGCTCCTACAATGAGCAGTTCTTC. Variable domain in full (rest from reference TRBV5-6 and TRBJ2-1): DAGVTQSPTHLIKTRGQQVTLRCSPKSGHDTVSWYQQALGQGPQFIFQYYEEEERQRGNFPDRFSGHQFPNYSSELNVNALLLGDSALYLCASSPDSGSSYNEQFFGPGTRLTVL.

The chain employs TRBV6-5 and TRBJ1-4; D may be TRBD1 (6 bases). Trimming shortened V by 6 bases and J by 10 bases, and 12 bases separated the two germline ends. Looked up from germline, CDR1 is MNHEY and CDR2 is SVGAGI. The CDR3 covers 12 residues. Here the CDR3 DNA reads TGTGCCAGCAGCCGGACAGCCGGAAAACTGTTTTTT. Protein product: CASSRTAGKLFF.

This clone was counted ten times or more. This chain connects TRBV11-2 to TRBJ1-3; D is unclear. The CDR3 totals 15 residues. V lost 1 base, J lost 8 bases, and 15 bases lay in between. Germline V gene data show CDR1 as SGHAT and CDR2 as FQNNGV. CDR3 sequence reads: CASSLGGWRRDTIYF. CDR3 coding DNA: TGTGCCAGCAGCTTAGGTGGATGGAGACGGGACACCATATATTTT. The full variable domain, its missing parts supplied by reference TRBV11-2 and TRBJ1-3, is EAGVAQSPRYKIIEKRQSVAFWCNPISGHATLYWYQQILGQGPKLLIQFQNNGVVDDSQLPKDRFSAERLKGVDSTLKIQPAKLEDSAVYLCASSLGGWRRDTIYFGEGSWLTVV.

The genes are TRBV5-1 and TRBJ2-7, with D possibly TRBD1 on 6 matching bases. The germline gives CDR1 SGHRS, CDR2 YFSETQ. The CDR3 totals 15 residues. V dropped 5 bases and J dropped 2 bases, with 17 bases sitting between them. CDR3 amino acids: CASSPTGTAAYEQYF. CDR3 coding DNA: TGCGCCAGCAGTCCTACAGGGACGGCGGCCTACGAGCAGTACTTC. Supplemented by reference TRBV5-1 and TRBJ2-7, the full variable domain reads KAGVTQTPRYLIKTRGQQVTLSCSPISGHRSVSWYQQTPGQGLQFLFEYFSETQRNKGNFPGRFSGRQFSNSRSEMNVSTLELGDSALYLCASSPTGTAAYEQYFGPGTRLTVT.

This clone was observed once. V gene TRBV3-1 (or the pseudogene TRBV3-2) combines with J gene TRBJ2-7; 14 bases line up with TRBD2. Germline V lookup: CDR1 LGHDT, CDR2 YNNKEL (reference sequence). Trimming took 3 bases from V and 1 from J; bases not matched to a gene: 8. The CDR3 is 18 residues long. The CDR3 loop reads CASSHDLWTSGGSYEQYF. The CDR3 region has the DNA TGTGCCAGCAGCCATGACCTCTGGACTAGCGGGGGGTCCTACGAGCAGTACTTC.

Points on this clone: Other nucleotide sequences in the sample specify the same CDR3. The CDR3 DNA sequence: TGTGCCACCAGCAGGGGGGCCTTGGACTATGGCTACACCTTC. It encodes CATSRGALDYGYTF. The chain has TRBV15 and TRBJ1-2; D is perhaps TRBD1 (6 bases). The CDR3 spans 14 residues. Germline V lookup: CDR1 LNHNV, CDR2 YYDKDF (reference sequence). V was trimmed by 3 bases and J by 3 bases, leaving 11 bases between them.

This clone was recorded only once. The V gene is TRBV5-5, the J gene TRBJ2-5; 16 bases match TRBD2. CDR3 length: 18 residues. Per germline, CDR1 SGHKS and CDR2 YYEKEE (reference sequence). The trim removed 4 bases at V and 5 bases at J, leaving 11 bases unmatched. This CDR3 reads CASSDGTSGGASVETQYF. For the CDR3, the DNA is TGTGCCAGCAGCGACGGGACTAGCGGGGGGGCCTCAGTCGAGACCCAGTACTTC.

The chain combines TRBV6-2 or TRBV6-3 with TRBJ2-7; 7 nucleotides match TRBD1. Germline CDR1 and CDR2: MNHEY and SVGEGT. The V and J ends lost 5 bases and 3 bases, in that order; junction bases with no gene match: 10. CDR3 length: 15 amino acids. The CDR3: CASSHPFTGDYEQYF. CDR3 sequence (DNA): TGTGCCAGCAGTCACCCTTTTACAGGGGACTACGAGCAGTACTTC.

V usage is TRBV6-6 and J usage is TRBJ2-7; 7 bases fit TRBD2. The junction had 4 bases not matched to a gene; V was cut back by 2 bases and J by 0 bases. Germline lookup yields CDR1 MNHNY and CDR2 SVGAGI (reference sequence). There are 15 residues in the CDR3. The CDR3 spells CASSYKGLSSYEQYF. The DNA for the CDR3 is TGTGCCAGCAGTTACAAGGGACTAAGCTCCTACGAGCAGTACTTC.

The V and J genes are TRBV2 and TRBJ1-1; D is ambiguous. V was clipped by 2 bases and J by 6 bases, with 16 bases between them. The CDR3 loop spans 15 amino acids. The germline V gene encodes CDR1 SNHLY and CDR2 FYNNEI. CDR3 protein: CASSELGSELSEAFF. CDR3 in DNA: TGTGCCAGCAGTGAACTGGGCAGTGAGTTGTCTGAAGCTTTCTTT.

This clone was recorded a few times. Here the CDR3 DNA reads TGTGCCAGCTCACCCTCCACAGGGTTTGGCTACACCTTC. Translated, it gives CASSPSTGFGYTF. The V gene is TRBV18, the J gene TRBJ1-2, with TRBD1 as a possible D gene (6 bases). The ends were cut back, 3 bases at V and 7 bases at J, with 12 bases in the middle. Germline V gene sequence: CDR1 KGHSH, CDR2 LQKENI. The CDR3 is 13 amino acids.

The genes are TRBV10-3 and TRBJ1-5; D possibly corresponds to TRBD1 (5 bases). The CDR3 totals 15 residues. CDR1 and CDR2 from the germline V gene are ENHRY and SYGVKD. Between the trimmed V and J ends, which lost 5 bases and 3 bases, there was a span of 14 bases. The CDR3 bases are TGTGCCATCAGTCAGGGAGGGAGATTCAATCAGCCCCAGCATTTT. This sequence encodes CAISQGGRFNQPQHF.

The chain recombines TRBV6-2 or TRBV6-3 with TRBJ2-3; 8 bases align to TRBD2. V lost 6 bases and J lost 2; bases outside the gene matches: 10. Germline V gene lookup returns CDR1 MNHEY and CDR2 SVGEGT. The CDR3 has 16 residues. In DNA form, the CDR3 reads TGTGCCAGCAGCCCTCCTACGGGGGGGTACACAGATACGCAGTATTTT. Its translation: CASSPPTGGYTDTQYF.

The chain carries TRBV21-1 and TRBJ1-2; the tabulated D call, TRBD1, remains unverified against the DNA. TRBV21-1 is classified as a pseudogene. CDR3 size: 14 residues. The CDR3 here is CAPRSRAGNYGYTF. The CDR3 coding sequence is TGTGCCCCCAGATCCCGAGCAGGCAACTATGGCTACACCTTC.

In its sample, this clone was seen once. The V gene is TRBV18, the J gene TRBJ1-2; D gene uncertain. The CDR3 has 12 residues. V lost 3 bases, J lost 6 bases, and 8 bases lay in between. CDR1 and CDR2 (germline): KGHSH, LQKENI. The CDR3 sequence: CASSPSRDGYTF. The CDR3 DNA sequence: TGTGCCAGCTCACCCTCGCGAGATGGCTACACCTTC. Full variable domain (missing parts from reference TRBV18 and TRBJ1-2): NAGVMQNPRHLVRRRGQEARLRCSPMKGHSHVYWYRQLPEEGLKFMVYLQKENIIDESGMPKERFSAEFPKEGPSILRIQQVVRGDSAAYFCASSPSRDGYTFGSGTRLTVV.